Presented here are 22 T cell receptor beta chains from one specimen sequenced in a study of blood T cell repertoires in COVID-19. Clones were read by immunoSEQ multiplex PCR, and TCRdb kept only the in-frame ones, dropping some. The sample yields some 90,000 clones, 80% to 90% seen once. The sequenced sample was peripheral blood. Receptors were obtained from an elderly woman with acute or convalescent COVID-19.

The DNA for the CDR3 is TGTGCCAGTAGTATTACGGCTAGCTCCGAGCAGTACTTC. Amino acid sequence: CASSITASSEQYF. The chain is built from TRBV19 and TRBJ2-7; tentative D call: TRBD2 (5 bases). CDR1 is LNHDA and CDR2 is SQIVND in the germline V gene (reference sequence). V lost 3 bases and J lost 6, with 12 bases in between. The CDR3 runs to 13 residues.

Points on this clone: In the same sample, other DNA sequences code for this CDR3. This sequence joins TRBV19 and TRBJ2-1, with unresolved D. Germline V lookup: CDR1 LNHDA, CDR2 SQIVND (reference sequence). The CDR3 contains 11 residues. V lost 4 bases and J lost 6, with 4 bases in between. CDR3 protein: CASSTRNEQFF. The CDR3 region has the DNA TGTGCCAGTAGTACCCGCAATGAGCAGTTCTTC.

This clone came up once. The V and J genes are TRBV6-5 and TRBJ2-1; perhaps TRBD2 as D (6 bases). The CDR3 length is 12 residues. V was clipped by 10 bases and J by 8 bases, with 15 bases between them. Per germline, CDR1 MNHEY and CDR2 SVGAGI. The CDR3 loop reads CATSKWGDEQFF. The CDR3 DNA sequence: TGTGCCACCTCGAAATGGGGGGATGAGCAGTTCTTC.

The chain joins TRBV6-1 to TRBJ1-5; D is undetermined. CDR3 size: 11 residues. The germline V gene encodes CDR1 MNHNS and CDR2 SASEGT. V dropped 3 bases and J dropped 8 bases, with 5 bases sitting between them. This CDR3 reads CASSDREPQHF. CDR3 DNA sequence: TGTGCCAGCAGTGATCGGGAGCCCCAGCATTTT.

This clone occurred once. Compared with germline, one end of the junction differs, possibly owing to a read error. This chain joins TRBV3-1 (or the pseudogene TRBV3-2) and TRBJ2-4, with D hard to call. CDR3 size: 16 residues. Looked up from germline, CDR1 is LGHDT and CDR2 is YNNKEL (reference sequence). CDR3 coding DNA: TGTGCCAGCAGCCAAGCGAACGATGAGGCCAAAAACATTCAGTACTTT. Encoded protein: CASSQANDEAKNIQYF.

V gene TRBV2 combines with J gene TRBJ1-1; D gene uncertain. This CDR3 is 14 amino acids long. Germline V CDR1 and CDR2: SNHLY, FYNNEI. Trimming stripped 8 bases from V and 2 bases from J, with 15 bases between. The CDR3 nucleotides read TGTGCCAGCGGGCAGGATGGTTTTAACACTGAAGCTTTCTTT. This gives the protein CASGQDGFNTEAFF.

The CDR3 protein is CASSLDQGFQGAEAFF. In nucleotides, the CDR3 is TGTGCCAGCAGCTTAGATCAGGGTTTTCAGGGGGCGGAAGCTTTCTTT. The chain is built from TRBV11-2 and TRBJ1-1; TRBD1 matches at 8 bases. V shed 0 bases and J 8 bases; nucleotides not matched to a gene: 11. This CDR3 spans 16 amino acids. From germline, CDR1 is SGHAT and CDR2 FQNNGV.

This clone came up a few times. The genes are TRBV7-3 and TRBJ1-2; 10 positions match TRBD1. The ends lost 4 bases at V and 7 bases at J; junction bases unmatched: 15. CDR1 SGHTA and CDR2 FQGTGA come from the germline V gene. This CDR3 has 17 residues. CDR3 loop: CASSSVDRGRTVGGYTF. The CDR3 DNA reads TGTGCCAGCAGCTCGGTCGACAGGGGGCGGACGGTGGGTGGCTACACCTTC.

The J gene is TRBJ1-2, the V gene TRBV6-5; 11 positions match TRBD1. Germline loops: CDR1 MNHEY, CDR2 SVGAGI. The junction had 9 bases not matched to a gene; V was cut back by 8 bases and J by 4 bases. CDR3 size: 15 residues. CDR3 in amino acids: CASGTGGWWGYGYTF. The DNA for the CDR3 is TGTGCCAGCGGGACAGGGGGGTGGTGGGGCTATGGCTACACCTTC.

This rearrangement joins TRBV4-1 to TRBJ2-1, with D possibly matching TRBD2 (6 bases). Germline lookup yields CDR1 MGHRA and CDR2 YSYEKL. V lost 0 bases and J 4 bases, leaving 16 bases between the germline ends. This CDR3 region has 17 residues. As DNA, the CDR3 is TGCGCCAGCAGCCAAGATCCAAGGGCAGGGAGGTACAATGAGCAGTTCTTC. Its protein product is CASSQDPRAGRYNEQFF.

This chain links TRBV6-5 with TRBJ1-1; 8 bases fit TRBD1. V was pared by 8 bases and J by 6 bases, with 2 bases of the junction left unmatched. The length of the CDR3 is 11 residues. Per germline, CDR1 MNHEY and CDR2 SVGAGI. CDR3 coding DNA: TGTGCCAGCCAGGGGGCTTCTGAAGCTTTCTTT. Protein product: CASQGASEAFF.

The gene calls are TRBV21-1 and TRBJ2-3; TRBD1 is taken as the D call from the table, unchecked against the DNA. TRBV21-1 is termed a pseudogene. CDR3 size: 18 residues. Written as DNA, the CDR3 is TGTGCCAGCAGCGGAAGCCCACTTGGGGACAGGGAGACAGATACGCAGTATTTT. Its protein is CASSGSPLGDRETDTQYF.

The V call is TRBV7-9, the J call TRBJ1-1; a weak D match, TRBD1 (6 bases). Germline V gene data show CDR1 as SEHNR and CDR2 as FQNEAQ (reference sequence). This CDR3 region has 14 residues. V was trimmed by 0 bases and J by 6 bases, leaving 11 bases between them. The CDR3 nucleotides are TGTGCCAGCAGCTTAGCAACAGGGTCCCCTGAAGCTTTCTTT. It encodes CASSLATGSPEAFF.

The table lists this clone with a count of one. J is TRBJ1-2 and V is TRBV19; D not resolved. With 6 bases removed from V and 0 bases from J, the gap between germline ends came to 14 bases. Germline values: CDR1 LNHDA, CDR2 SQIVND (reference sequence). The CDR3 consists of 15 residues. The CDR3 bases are TGTGCCAGTAGGGAGGAGGAGAGGACTAACTATGGCTACACCTTC. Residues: CASREEERTNYGYTF.

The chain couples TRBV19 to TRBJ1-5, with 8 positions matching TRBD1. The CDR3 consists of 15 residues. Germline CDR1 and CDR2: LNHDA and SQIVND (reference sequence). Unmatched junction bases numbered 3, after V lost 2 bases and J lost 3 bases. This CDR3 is CASSIPQGVNQPQHF. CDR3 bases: TGTGCCAGTAGTATACCACAGGGGGTCAATCAGCCCCAGCATTTT.

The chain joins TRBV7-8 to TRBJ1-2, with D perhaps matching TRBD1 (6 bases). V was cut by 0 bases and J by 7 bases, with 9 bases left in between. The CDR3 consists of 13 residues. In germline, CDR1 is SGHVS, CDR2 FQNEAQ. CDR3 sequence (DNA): TGTGCCAGCAGCTTAGCGGGGGCGGCTGGCTACACCTTC. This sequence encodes CASSLAGAAGYTF.

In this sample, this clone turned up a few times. The CDR3 DNA sequence: TGTGCTAGTGGTTTGGGAGGGTATCAGCCCCAGCATTTT. Its protein product is CASGLGGYQPQHF. The chain is built from TRBV12-5 and TRBJ1-5; D not certain. Germline-derived CDR1 and CDR2 are LGHNT and FRNRAP. Trimming took 1 base from V and 5 from J, leaving 6 bases between them. CDR3 length: 13 residues.

The CDR3 spells CASSFRRYGEQYF. CDR3 nucleotide sequence: TGTGCCAGCAGCTTTCGACGATACGGGGAGCAGTACTTC. This rearrangement joins TRBV11-3 to TRBJ2-7; D call uncertain. From germline, CDR1 is SGHNT and CDR2 YENEEA. The germline V and J ends were trimmed by 3 bases and 7 bases, with 13 bases remaining between them. CDR3 length equals 13 residues.

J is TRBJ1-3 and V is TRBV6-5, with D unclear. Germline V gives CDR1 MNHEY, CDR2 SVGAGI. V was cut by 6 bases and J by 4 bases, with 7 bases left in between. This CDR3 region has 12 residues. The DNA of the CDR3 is TGTGCCAGCAGCCTCCCCGGAAACACCATATATTTT. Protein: CASSLPGNTIYF.

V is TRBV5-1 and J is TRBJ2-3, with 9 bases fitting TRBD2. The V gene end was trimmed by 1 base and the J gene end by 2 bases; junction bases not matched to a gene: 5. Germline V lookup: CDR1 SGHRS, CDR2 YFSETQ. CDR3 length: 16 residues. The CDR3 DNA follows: TGCGCCAGCAGCTTGCGTCCTAGCGGGACCACAGATACGCAGTATTTT. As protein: CASSLRPSGTTDTQYF.

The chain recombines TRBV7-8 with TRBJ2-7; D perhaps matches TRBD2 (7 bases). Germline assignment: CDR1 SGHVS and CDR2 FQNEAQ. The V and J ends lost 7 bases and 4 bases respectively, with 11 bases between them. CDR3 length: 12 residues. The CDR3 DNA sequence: TGTGCCAGCAAAGGGGGGGCTTACGAGCAGTACTTC. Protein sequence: CASKGGAYEQYF. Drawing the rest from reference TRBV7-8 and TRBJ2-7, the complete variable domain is GAGVSQSPRYKVAKRGQDVALRCDPISGHVSLFWYQQALGQGPEFLTYFQNEAQLDKSGLPSDRFFAERPEGSVSTLKIQRTQQEDSAVYLCASKGGAYEQYFGPGTRLTVT.

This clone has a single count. The CDR3 loop reads CASSERQHTEAFF. The CDR3 bases are TGTGCCAGCAGTGAGCGACAGCACACTGAAGCTTTCTTT. This chain connects TRBV2 to TRBJ1-1; maybe TRBD1 (5 bases). The germline V gene encodes CDR1 SNHLY and CDR2 FYNNEI. V shed 3 bases and J shed 3 bases, with 8 bases lying between them. The CDR3 loop spans 13 amino acids.